These T cell receptor beta chains were read from a single sample in a study of technical replicates of blood from a few donors. Clones were read by immunoSEQ multiplex PCR, and TCRdb kept only the in-frame ones, dropping some. Of 83,000 or so clones listed, more than 90% are singletons. The sample consisted of T cells isolated from PBMCs. These receptors were taken from a human donor in good health. Both conserved end residues are part of each CDR3. The D gene is left open where the match is weak. Size is omitted from some rows. Given values are once, few, many or a class for expanded clones.

CDR3 DNA	CDR3 protein	V gene	J gene	clone size	D gene
TGTGCCAGCAGCTTGAATAGCGGGAGCCCCTACAATGAGCAGTTCTTC	CASSLNSGSPYNEQFF	TRBV7-6	TRBJ2-1	NA	TRBD2
TGCGCCAGCAGCTCCCAGGCACAAGAGACCCAGTACTTC	CASSSQAQETQYF	TRBV5-1	TRBJ2-5	NA	NA
TGTGCCAGCAGCTTGGTAGGGGGACCCGGAGAAAAACTGTTTTTT	CASSLVGGPGEKLFF	TRBV5-5	TRBJ1-4	NA	NA
TGTGCCAGCAGTGAAAGGGACAGTGGCTCACCCCTCCACTTT	CASSERDSGSPLHF	TRBV6-4	TRBJ1-6	NA	TRBD1
TGTGCCAGCAGCCCCACGGGGAAGGACTATGGCTACACCTTC	CASSPTGKDYGYTF	TRBV11-2	TRBJ1-2	NA	NA
TGTGCCACCAGTTACGGGAGGACCGGGACGCTTGGCTACACCTTC	CATSYGRTGTLGYTF	TRBV15	TRBJ1-2	NA	NA
TGCGCCAGCAGCTTGCAGGGGCAGGGTGAAAAACTGTTTTTT	CASSLQGQGEKLFF	TRBV5-1	TRBJ1-4	NA	NA
TGTGCCAGCAGTGACCCAGGGGGTGTAAAGGCTGAAGCTTTCTTT	CASSDPGGVKAEAFF	TRBV6-1	TRBJ1-1	NA	TRBD1
TGCGCCAGCTCAGAGACAGATCAAGAGACCCAGTACTTC	CASSETDQETQYF	TRBV5-1	TRBJ2-5	NA	NA
TGTGCCAGCAGTGTCCGTGACAGGGAGAAAGAGACCCAGTACTTC	CASSVRDREKETQYF	TRBV25-1	TRBJ2-5	NA	TRBD1
TGTGCCAGCAGCTTACCAGGGTCTGTAGAGACCCAGTACTTC	CASSLPGSVETQYF	TRBV7-2	TRBJ2-5	NA	NA
TGTGCCAGCAGCGTAGGGAACGGGAGAACAGATACGCAGTATTTT	CASSVGNGRTDTQYF	TRBV9	TRBJ2-3	NA	NA
TGTGCCAGCAGCAGCGGAGGCTCCTACAATGAGCAGTTCTTC	CASSSGGSYNEQFF	TRBV6-5	TRBJ2-1	NA	NA
TGCGCCAGCAGCACGACTAGTCCCCGGGCGGGGACTTCAAATACGCAGTATTTT	CASSTTSPRAGTSNTQYF	TRBV5-1	TRBJ2-3	NA	NA
TGCAGTGCTAGGGGCGGGGGGACCCAGTACTTC	CSARGGGTQYF	TRBV20-1	TRBJ2-5	NA	TRBD2
TGTGCCAGCAGCCTTAGCACAGATACGCAGTATTTT	CASSLSTDTQYF	TRBV9	TRBJ2-3	NA	NA
TGTGCCAGCAGCACGGGGGGTGCAGAAAGACCAACCTACGAGCAGTACTTC	CASSTGGAERPTYEQYF	TRBV11-2	TRBJ2-7	few	TRBD2
TGTGCCAGCAGTGACTCGGCCAGGGTGGGCACTGAAGCTTTCTTT	CASSDSARVGTEAFF	TRBV6-4	TRBJ1-1	NA	NA
TGCGCCAGCAGCTTGGTCGCTAGCGGCACAGATACGCAGTATTTT	CASSLVASGTDTQYF	TRBV5-1	TRBJ2-3	NA	NA
TGTGCCAGCAGGAGACAGGGGGGGGGCAACTATGGCTACACCTTC	CASRRQGGGNYGYTF	TRBV7-8	TRBJ1-2	NA	TRBD1
TGTGCCAGCAGTCCCCTGACTGGCACCGCTGAAGCTTTCTTT	CASSPLTGTAEAFF	TRBV6-1	TRBJ1-1	NA	NA
TGTGCCAGCAGCTTAGCCGGTAGATATCAGCCCCAGCATTTT	CASSLAGRYQPQHF	TRBV7-8	TRBJ1-5	NA	NA
TGTGCCAGCAGCTTGGAGCCAGGCTCAAACTATGGCTACACCTTC	CASSLEPGSNYGYTF	TRBV5-4	TRBJ1-2	NA	NA